The 23 T cell receptor beta chains below come from one sample, sequenced in a study of control samples from healthy donors and cancer patients. Assay used: immunoSEQ multiplex PCR; TCRdb lists only in-frame clones, some missing. Of 150,000 to 200,000 clones in the sample, almost 90% were seen once. Sample: blood. Source of these receptors: a woman between 45 and 65 years old in good health.

The genes are TRBV6-5 and TRBJ2-5, with D perhaps TRBD2 (5 bases). Germline V gene sequence: CDR1 MNHEY, CDR2 SVGAGI. CDR3 length equals 13 residues. Between the trimmed V and J ends, which lost 4 bases and 5 bases, there was a span of 11 bases. The CDR3 sequence: CASSSGRRETQYF. In DNA form, the CDR3 reads TGTGCCAGCAGTTCAGGACGGAGGGAGACCCAGTACTTC.

V is TRBV2 and J is TRBJ1-1; D gene ambiguous. CDR1 and CDR2 (germline): SNHLY, FYNNEI. Trimming removed 5 bases at V and 5 bases at J, with 9 bases between. The CDR3 totals 12 residues. CDR3 sequence: CASSRGTTEAFF. DNA for the CDR3: TGTGCCAGCAGTCGGGGTACGACTGAAGCTTTCTTT.

This chain joins TRBV28 and TRBJ2-7; D not resolved. The V gene's germline CDR1 is MDHEN and CDR2 SYDVKM. The CDR3 totals 13 residues. V lost 6 bases to trimming and J lost 9 bases, with 18 bases between them. CDR3 coding DNA: TGTGCCAGCAGCAACTTGAAGGGTTGGGTGCAGTACTTC. Translating it yields CASSNLKGWVQYF. Full variable domain (missing parts from reference TRBV28 and TRBJ2-7): DVKVTQSSRYLVKRTGEKVFLECVQDMDHENMFWYRQDPGLGLRLIYFSYDVKMKEKGDIPEGYSVSREKKERFSLILESASTNQTSMYLCASSNLKGWVQYFGPGTRLTVT.

The rearrangement joins TRBV5-1 to TRBJ1-1; no firm D call. The CDR3 covers 17 residues. The V end lost 0 bases, the J end lost 4 bases, and 19 bases lay between the germline ends. The germline gives CDR1 SGHRS, CDR2 YFSETQ. CDR3 nucleotide sequence: TGCGCCAGCAGCTTGGCCTTTCACCTAGTCCCTAGCACTGAAGCTTTCTTT. It is translated as CASSLAFHLVPSTEAFF.

The rearrangement links TRBV5-6 to TRBJ2-3; D uncertain. The CDR3 totals 15 residues. Trimming took off 3 bases at V and 0 bases at J, with 11 bases between the two ends. Germline lookup yields CDR1 SGHDT and CDR2 YYEEEE. The CDR3 DNA reads TGTGCCAGCAGCTCCCCTTGGGGAAGCACAGATACGCAGTATTTT. This encodes CASSSPWGSTDTQYF.

This chain uses TRBV27 with TRBJ1-1, with no clear D. Germline loops: CDR1 MNHEY, CDR2 SMNVEV (reference sequence). Trimming pared 2 bases from V and 1 base from J, leaving 8 bases between. The CDR3 runs to 14 residues. The CDR3 loop reads CASSLNQKNTEAFF. The CDR3 DNA follows: TGTGCCAGCAGTTTAAACCAGAAGAACACTGAAGCTTTCTTT.

The chain uses TRBV6-2 or TRBV6-3 and TRBJ2-3, with 7 bases lining up with TRBD2. Looked up from germline, CDR1 is MNHEY and CDR2 is SVGEGT. With 4 bases clipped from V and 6 bases from J, the junction kept 7 bases outside the gene matches. This CDR3 comprises 14 residues. This CDR3 reads CASSFMRETDTQYF. The CDR3 nucleotides read TGTGCCAGCAGTTTCATGCGGGAGACCGATACGCAGTATTTT.

The rearrangement links TRBV7-3 to TRBJ1-6, with TRBD1 matching 7 bases. CDR1 SGHTA and CDR2 FQGTGA come from the germline V gene. V trimming: 4 bases; J trimming: 9 bases; junction bases outside the gene matches: 6. The CDR3 has 14 amino acids. CDR3: CASSSGQVASPLHF. The CDR3 nucleotides read TGTGCCAGCAGCTCCGGACAGGTTGCTTCACCCCTCCACTTT.

The rearrangement uses TRBV28 and TRBJ1-4, with D possibly being TRBD1 (5 bases). The germline V and J ends were trimmed by 3 bases and 7 bases, with 12 bases remaining between them. From germline, CDR1 is MDHEN and CDR2 SYDVKM. The CDR3 has 14 amino acids. CDR3 sequence (DNA): TGTGCCAGCAGTTTGGCCGGGGGTACTGAAAAACTGTTTTTT. Translating it yields CASSLAGGTEKLFF.

Concerning this clone: The same CDR3 is also encoded by other DNA sequences in this sample. The V gene is TRBV7-2, the J gene TRBJ1-1; D gene unclear. The germline V gene encodes CDR1 SGHTA and CDR2 FQGNSA. The CDR3 runs to 14 residues. Trimming removed 2 bases from V and 1 base from J, with 8 bases in between. The CDR3 here is CASSLFAGNTEAFF. CDR3 DNA: TGTGCCAGCAGCTTATTCGCTGGGAACACTGAAGCTTTCTTT. Complete variable domain (other parts from reference TRBV7-2 and TRBJ1-1): GAGVSQSPSNKVTEKGKDVELRCDPISGHTALYWYRQSLGQGLEFLIYFQGNSAPDKSGLPSDRFSAERTGGSVSTLTIQRTQQEDSAVYLCASSLFAGNTEAFFGQGTRLTVV.

The gene calls are TRBV10-3 and TRBJ1-3; D call uncertain. Germline V gene sequence: CDR1 ENHRY, CDR2 SYGVKD. V shed 7 bases and J shed 0 bases, with 13 bases lying between them. There are 15 residues in the CDR3. The CDR3 DNA follows: TGTGCCATCATGGCGGAGGCTTACTCTGGAAACACCATATATTTT. This sequence encodes CAIMAEAYSGNTIYF.

V and J are TRBV7-3 and TRBJ2-1, with D unresolved. The CDR3 spans 11 residues. Deletions cut 4 bases from V and 7 bases from J, with 5 bases between. Germline CDR1 is SGHTA and CDR2 is FQGTGA. The CDR3 bases are TGTGCCAGCAGCTCGATGAATGAGCAGTTCTTC. This sequence encodes CASSSMNEQFF.

CDR3 protein: CASSEGLRSPLHF. DNA for the CDR3: TGTGCCAGCAGTGAGGGGTTGAGATCACCCCTCCACTTT. The chain carries TRBV2 and TRBJ1-6; unclear D gene. The germline CDR1 and CDR2 sequences are SNHLY and FYNNEI. CDR3 length equals 13 residues. V was pared by 3 bases and J by 10 bases, with 10 bases between.

This chain connects TRBV19 to TRBJ2-3; 9 nucleotides agree with TRBD2. The CDR3 is made up of 15 amino acids. The germline V gene encodes CDR1 LNHDA and CDR2 SQIVND (reference sequence). J gave up 4 bases and V 6 bases, and 8 bases lay outside the gene matches. CDR3 in amino acids: CASSRAGGFADTQYF. The CDR3 bases are TGTGCCAGTAGCCGAGCGGGAGGTTTCGCAGATACGCAGTATTTT.

This sequence joins TRBV25-1 and TRBJ1-2, with unresolved D. Germline V gene lookup returns CDR1 MGHDK and CDR2 SYGVNS. V gave up 6 bases and J gave up 6 bases, with 14 bases separating them. The CDR3 runs to 13 residues. In DNA form, the CDR3 reads TGTGCCAGCAGCCCCTACAGTAGGAATGGCTACACCTTC. This sequence encodes CASSPYSRNGYTF.

The J gene is TRBJ2-5, the V gene TRBV28, with 9 bases that match TRBD2. The ends lost 7 bases at V and 4 bases at J; junction bases unmatched: 10. Per germline, CDR1 MDHEN and CDR2 SYDVKM. The CDR3 is made up of 15 amino acids. This CDR3 is CASMEAREGRETQYF. The CDR3 coding sequence is TGTGCCAGCATGGAGGCGCGGGAGGGCCGAGAGACCCAGTACTTC. The full variable domain, in which reference TRBV28 and TRBJ2-5 provide the parts outside the CDR3, is DVKVTQSSRYLVKRTGEKVFLECVQDMDHENMFWYRQDPGLGLRLIYFSYDVKMKEKGDIPEGYSVSREKKERFSLILESASTNQTSMYLCASMEAREGRETQYFGPGTRLLVL.

The V call is TRBV9, the J call TRBJ1-5; D possibly corresponds to TRBD1 (6 bases). The CDR3 contains 15 residues. Trimming took 4 bases from V and 2 from J, leaving 13 bases between them. The germline gives CDR1 SGDLS, CDR2 YYNGEE. The CDR3 DNA sequence: TGTGCCAGCAGCCCTCGGGCAGGGGGCAATCAGCCCCAGCATTTT. It encodes CASSPRAGGNQPQHF. Filled out from reference TRBV9 and TRBJ1-5, the complete variable domain reads DSGVTQTPKHLITATGQRVTLRCSPRSGDLSVYWYQQSLDQGLQFLIQYYNGEERAKGNILERFSAQQFPDLHSELNLSSLELGDSALYFCASSPRAGGNQPQHFGDGTRLSIL.

The gene calls are TRBV11-2 and TRBJ2-7; D unclear. CDR3 length equals 15 residues. Germline V gene sequence: CDR1 SGHAT, CDR2 FQNNGV. With 5 bases removed from V and 2 bases from J, the gap between germline ends came to 16 bases. CDR3 sequence reads: CASSHPIGRTYEQYF. The CDR3 DNA reads TGTGCCAGCAGCCACCCCATCGGACGGACCTACGAGCAGTACTTC.

The chain uses TRBV27 and TRBJ1-2; D is perhaps TRBD1 (6 bases). CDR1 is MNHEY and CDR2 is SMNVEV in the germline V gene (reference sequence). The CDR3 spans 14 residues. V was trimmed by 3 bases and J by 4 bases, leaving 12 bases between them. For the CDR3, the DNA is TGTGCCAGCAGTTTCAGACGGGACACCTATGGCTACACCTTC. It specifies CASSFRRDTYGYTF.

The rearrangement links TRBV11-3 to TRBJ2-1; 8 bases fit TRBD2. Germline CDR1 SGHNT, CDR2 YENEEA. J was trimmed by 8 bases and V by 5 bases; bases with no gene match: 11. The CDR3 has 15 amino acids. CDR3 sequence: CASSRLSGNPDEQFF. DNA for the CDR3: TGTGCCAGCAGCCGTCTTAGCGGGAATCCGGATGAGCAGTTCTTC.

This chain connects TRBV28 to TRBJ2-3; a possible D gene is TRBD1 (5 bases). Germline V CDR1 and CDR2: MDHEN, SYDVKM. CDR3 length equals 15 residues. V lost 3 bases to trimming and J lost 2 bases, with 12 bases between them. Written as DNA, the CDR3 is TGTGCCAGCAGTTTGGGGCAGGCTAACACAGATACGCAGTATTTT. This encodes CASSLGQANTDTQYF.

This chain joins TRBV7-3 and TRBJ1-2; D unresolved. V was shortened by 8 bases and J by 11 bases, with 18 bases between the two germline ends. The CDR3 consists of 12 residues. Germline V CDR1 and CDR2: SGHTA, FQGTGA. In nucleotides, the CDR3 is TGTGCCAGCGGATCTGTGGCAGGCTCTTACACCTTC. This sequence encodes CASGSVAGSYTF.

This clone was picked up a small number of times. The chain combines TRBV28 with TRBJ2-2, with D possibly being TRBD2 (6 bases). Germline values: CDR1 MDHEN, CDR2 SYDVKM. The V and J ends lost 5 bases and 4 bases respectively, with 17 bases between them. The length of the CDR3 is 16 residues. The CDR3 reads CASSPGSSAGTGELFF. The CDR3 DNA reads as TGTGCCAGCAGTCCCGGGAGCTCCGCGGGCACCGGGGAGCTGTTTTTT.